The 20 T cell receptor beta chains in this list originate from one sample, sequenced in a study of beta chain features in type 1 diabetes. Study outcomes and limitations: Type 1 diabetes patients had TCRB CDR3s that were shorter (moderately but significantly so) in all four CD4+ subsets.

These receptors have no known antigen. Every bit of the isolated RNA underwent reverse transcription, so sequencing read expressed TCRB transcripts. Profiling relied on immunoSEQ multiplex PCR, and the TCRdb table lists in-frame clones only, not all of them. The data show roughly 240,000 clones, around 24% seen once. Source material: naive CD4+ T cells from blood. Receptors originate from a woman in her 30s with type 1 diabetes.

The table lists this clone with a few counts. The rearrangement joins TRBV7-9 to TRBJ2-2, with 15 bases identical to TRBD2. The CDR3 runs 19 residues. CDR1 SEHNR and CDR2 FQNEAQ come from the germline V gene (reference sequence). V lost 4 bases, J lost 1 base, and 7 bases stayed unmatched. CDR3 coding DNA: TGTGCCAGCAGCTCTAGGACTAGCGGGAGGGCCCAGAACACCGGGGAGCTGTTTTTT. Its protein is CASSSRTSGRAQNTGELFF. Based on the CDR3 plus reference TRBV7-9 and TRBJ2-2, the full variable domain is DTGVSQNPRHKITKRGQNVTFRCDPISEHNRLYWYRQTLGQGPEFLTYFQNEAQLEKSRLLSDRFSAERPKGSFSTLEIQRTEQGDSAMYLCASSSRTSGRAQNTGELFFGEGSRLTVL.

The chain combines TRBV7-2 with TRBJ2-3; tentative D call: TRBD1 (6 bases). The CDR3 has 14 amino acids. Trimming removed 7 bases at V and 2 bases at J, with 13 bases between. CDR1 and CDR2 (germline): SGHTA, FQGNSA. This CDR3 reads CASKIRDTTDTQYF. CDR3 nucleotides: TGTGCCAGCAAGATCCGGGACACCACAGATACGCAGTATTTT. Variable domain in full (rest from reference TRBV7-2 and TRBJ2-3): GAGVSQSPSNKVTEKGKDVELRCDPISGHTALYWYRQSLGQGLEFLIYFQGNSAPDKSGLPSDRFSAERTGGSVSTLTIQRTQQEDSAVYLCASKIRDTTDTQYFGPGTRLTVL.

The table lists this clone with a count of one. The chain recombines TRBV15 with TRBJ1-5, with D maybe TRBD1 (5 bases). The V and J ends lost 0 bases and 0 bases respectively, with 9 bases between them. This CDR3 is built from 16 residues. The germline V gene has CDR1 LNHNV and CDR2 YYDKDF (reference sequence). CDR3 DNA: TGTGCCACCAGCAGAGACAGGGTGTATAGCAATCAGCCCCAGCATTTT. Translating gives CATSRDRVYSNQPQHF.

The chain is built from TRBV9 and TRBJ2-7, with TRBD1 identical over 7 bases. CDR1 SGDLS and CDR2 YYNGEE come from the germline V gene. J lost 2 bases, V lost 3 bases, and 8 bases had no gene match. CDR3 length: 15 residues. CDR3 nucleotide sequence: TGTGCCAGCAGCGAAGACAGACAGGGAGCCTACGAGCAGTACTTC. This sequence encodes CASSEDRQGAYEQYF. Full variable domain (missing parts from reference TRBV9 and TRBJ2-7): DSGVTQTPKHLITATGQRVTLRCSPRSGDLSVYWYQQSLDQGLQFLIQYYNGEERAKGNILERFSAQQFPDLHSELNLSSLELGDSALYFCASSEDRQGAYEQYFGPGTRLTVT.

This sequence joins TRBV20-1 and TRBJ2-5, with D tentatively TRBD2 (6 bases). CDR1 DFQATT and CDR2 SNEGSKA come from the germline V gene (reference sequence). Trimming took off 5 bases at V and 7 bases at J, with 11 bases between the two ends. This CDR3 is 11 amino acids long. CDR3 nucleotide sequence: TGCAGTGCTCGGAGGGAGCTGACCCAGTACTTC. Translation gives CSARRELTQYF.

V usage is TRBV10-3 and J usage is TRBJ2-5; 10 bases line up with TRBD2. The germline CDR1 and CDR2 sequences are ENHRY and SYGVKD. J lost 0 bases, V lost 4 bases, and 8 bases had no gene match. The CDR3 runs to 17 residues. CDR3 bases: TGTGCCATCAGTGTCGTACTAGCGGGAACGAACCAAGAGACCCAGTACTTC. It is translated as CAISVVLAGTNQETQYF.

The table lists this clone with a few counts. The J gene is TRBJ2-2, the V gene TRBV30; 8 nucleotides match TRBD2. The germline V gene encodes CDR1 GTSNPN and CDR2 SVGIG (reference sequence). V trimming: 3 bases; J trimming: 7 bases; junction bases outside the gene matches: 13. This CDR3 contains 16 residues. The CDR3 DNA is TGTGCCTGGAGAGGCCCGACGACTAGCGCGGGCGGGGAGCTGTTTTTT. This codes for CAWRGPTTSAGGELFF. Combining the CDR3 with reference TRBV30 and TRBJ2-2 gives the whole variable domain SQTIHQWPATLVQPVGSPLSLECTVEGTSNPNLYWYRQAAGRGLQLLFYSVGIGQISSEVPQNLSASRPQDRQFILSSKKLLLSDSGFYLCAWRGPTTSAGGELFFGEGSRLTVL.

This clone was picked up a small number of times. J is TRBJ2-3 and V is TRBV29-1; 8 bases map to TRBD2. This CDR3 is 13 amino acids long. Germline-derived CDR1 and CDR2 are SQVTM and ANQGSEA. V was clipped by 6 bases and J by 2 bases; unmatched bases: 4. The CDR3 nucleotides are TGCAGCGTCGGAGCGGGAGTCACAGATACGCAGTATTTT. Its protein is CSVGAGVTDTQYF.

The V gene is TRBV11-2, the J gene TRBJ2-3, with TRBD1 matching 9 bases. V dropped 5 bases and J dropped 15; count of bases not matched to a gene: 9. This CDR3 is 12 amino acids long. From germline, CDR1 is SGHAT and CDR2 FQNNGV. The CDR3 is CASSGRDRELYF. CDR3 DNA: TGTGCCAGCAGCGGCCGGGACAGGGAGCTCTATTTT.

V usage is TRBV2 and J usage is TRBJ1-1, with a tentative D call TRBD1 (6 bases). CDR1 is SNHLY, CDR2 FYNNEI, per germline. Trimming took 3 bases from V and 2 from J, leaving 13 bases between them. This CDR3 is 15 amino acids long. The CDR3 nucleotides are TGTGCCAGCAGTGAGGTGACAGGAGGTAACACTGAAGCTTTCTTT. This encodes CASSEVTGGNTEAFF.

This clone came up a few times. The rearrangement joins TRBV11-2 to TRBJ2-1, with D perhaps matching TRBD1 (6 bases). The V end was cut by 6 bases, the J end by 8 bases, with 17 bases between. The CDR3 runs to 14 residues. Germline V gene data show CDR1 as SGHAT and CDR2 as FQNNGV. CDR3 loop: CASSLRQVGDEQFF. The CDR3 DNA reads as TGTGCCAGCAGTCTACGACAGGTTGGAGATGAGCAGTTCTTC.

The rearrangement joins TRBV28 to TRBJ2-7, with 8 bases fitting TRBD1. Germline-derived CDR1 and CDR2 are MDHEN and SYDVKM. The ends lost 4 bases at V and 6 bases at J; junction bases unmatched: 8. CDR3 length: 14 residues. The DNA for the CDR3 is TGTGCCAGCAGTTCGACAGGGGTATCCCTCGAGCAGTACTTC. It translates to CASSSTGVSLEQYF.

This clone turned up a few times. V is TRBV30 and J is TRBJ2-1; D is unclear. Trimming removed 4 bases from V and 9 bases from J, with 10 bases in between. This CDR3 has 11 amino acids. Per germline, CDR1 GTSNPN and CDR2 SVGIG (reference sequence). The CDR3 spells CAWTQFLEQFF. DNA of the CDR3: TGTGCCTGGACACAGTTCCTTGAGCAGTTCTTC.

For this clone: The same CDR3 is also encoded by other DNA sequences in this sample. The chain joins TRBV9 to TRBJ2-7; possibly TRBD2 for D (6 bases). Germline CDR1 is SGDLS and CDR2 is YYNGEE. Trimming took off 0 bases at V and 4 bases at J, with 14 bases between the two ends. The CDR3 is 15 residues long. The CDR3 nucleotides are TGTGCCAGCAGCGTAGAGGGGACTGGAGGATACGAGCAGTACTTC. As protein: CASSVEGTGGYEQYF. The full variable domain, completed using reference TRBV9 and TRBJ2-7, is DSGVTQTPKHLITATGQRVTLRCSPRSGDLSVYWYQQSLDQGLQFLIQYYNGEERAKGNILERFSAQQFPDLHSELNLSSLELGDSALYFCASSVEGTGGYEQYFGPGTRLTVT.

The genes are TRBV5-1 and TRBJ2-3, with 11 positions matching TRBD2. The CDR3 length is 16 residues. With V trimmed by 0 bases and J by 8 bases, 8 bases remained unmatched. The V gene's germline CDR1 is SGHRS and CDR2 YFSETQ. The CDR3 coding sequence is TGCGCCAGCAGCTTGGCGCTAGCGGGAGGCCCCATTACGCAGTATTTT. Protein sequence: CASSLALAGGPITQYF. The whole variable domain, remainder taken from reference TRBV5-1 and TRBJ2-3, is KAGVTQTPRYLIKTRGQQVTLSCSPISGHRSVSWYQQTPGQGLQFLFEYFSETQRNKGNFPGRFSGRQFSNSRSEMNVSTLELGDSALYLCASSLALAGGPITQYFGPGTRLTVL.

This clone was recorded only once. The CDR3 nucleotides read TGTGCCTGGAGTGACAGGCCTAGCGGAACCTACGAGCAGTACTTC. It is translated as CAWSDRPSGTYEQYF. The V and J genes are TRBV30 and TRBJ2-7, with 7 positions matching TRBD2. In germline, CDR1 is GTSNPN, CDR2 SVGIG (reference sequence). Trimming removed 1 base from V and 2 bases from J; junction bases left unmatched: 8. This CDR3 comprises 15 residues.

V and J are TRBV7-9 and TRBJ1-1, with TRBD1 matching over 7 bases. The CDR3 has 14 residues. The germline V gene has CDR1 SEHNR and CDR2 FQNEAQ (reference sequence). After removal of 6 bases from V and 5 bases from J, the junction contained 9 bases not matched to a gene. The CDR3 coding sequence is TGTGCCAGCAGTTACGGACAGGTGGGGACTGAAGCTTTCTTT. It translates to CASSYGQVGTEAFF.

This clone came up a few times. The chain has TRBV11-2 and TRBJ2-5, with 7 nucleotides matching TRBD1. Germline V lookup: CDR1 SGHAT, CDR2 FQNNGV. The CDR3 contains 14 residues. The V segment lost 6 bases and the J segment 5 bases; nucleotides outside the gene matches: 9. The CDR3 DNA sequence: TGTGCCAGCAGTTCGACCAGGGGGTCGGAGACCCAGTACTTC. It codes for CASSSTRGSETQYF.

V is TRBV5-4 and J is TRBJ1-4; TRBD1 matches at 8 bases. Germline trimming cut 0 bases from V and 3 bases from J; bases unmatched to any gene: 7. Germline lookup yields CDR1 SGHNT and CDR2 YYREEE (reference sequence). This CDR3 spans 17 amino acids. CDR3 nucleotides: TGTGCCAGCAGCTTGGTAGAAGGACAGGGCCCTAATGAAAAACTGTTTTTT. Its protein is CASSLVEGQGPNEKLFF. The full variable domain, in which reference TRBV5-4 and TRBJ1-4 provide the parts outside the CDR3, is ETGVTQSPTHLIKTRGQQVTLRCSSQSGHNTVSWYQQALGQGPQFIFQYYREEENGRGNFPPRFSGLQFPNYSSELNVNALELDDSALYLCASSLVEGQGPNEKLFFGSGTQLSVL.

This clone has a handful of counts. The rearrangement links TRBV30 to TRBJ1-5; D remains ambiguous. Between the trimmed V and J ends, which lost 3 bases and 4 bases, there was a span of 16 bases. Looked up from germline, CDR1 is GTSNPN and CDR2 is SVGIG (reference sequence). There are 15 residues in the CDR3. CDR3 region: CAWSPDTTRNQPQHF. CDR3 DNA sequence: TGTGCCTGGAGCCCAGACACAACACGGAATCAGCCCCAGCATTTT.